Below, one T cell receptor beta chain is given with its context. Its antigen is unknown. The data were obtained in a study of CD8+CD57+ T cells in acquired aplastic anemia. About the study: The study obtained an average of about 3.4 ug of DNA from sorted CD4+ and CD8+ cells. Findings of the study overall: Patients and controls had CD8+ Simpson's diversity values that were not significantly distinct. Researchers report that 25 to 35 CD8+ CDR3 sequences appeared in both patients and controls.

Patients chosen for sequencing had CD8+CD57+ cells that had expanded, as shown by flow cytometry. Patients had undergone no therapy by the time their blood was sampled. The TCR beta profiling, which covered VDJ combination and CDR3 sequence, was carried out using genomic DNA as the template. TCRdb independently ran MiXCR on the reads; one entry per CDR3 protein. This table has 310,000 or so distinct CDR3 sequences, roughly 59% appearing once. V lost 4 bases, J lost 0 bases, and 0 bases lay in between. Per germline, CDR1 DFQATT and CDR2 SNEGSKA (reference sequence). The CDR3 is made up of 10 amino acids.

The sequenced material came from sorted CD4+, CD8+, or CD8+CD57+ T cells (not recorded which) from PBMCs. The rearrangement uses TRBV20-1 and TRBJ1-1; D is undetermined. This receptor was obtained from a human donor with aplastic anemia. The CDR3 region has the DNA TGCAGTGCTATGAACACTGAAGCTTTCTTT. Its protein is CSAMNTEAFF.